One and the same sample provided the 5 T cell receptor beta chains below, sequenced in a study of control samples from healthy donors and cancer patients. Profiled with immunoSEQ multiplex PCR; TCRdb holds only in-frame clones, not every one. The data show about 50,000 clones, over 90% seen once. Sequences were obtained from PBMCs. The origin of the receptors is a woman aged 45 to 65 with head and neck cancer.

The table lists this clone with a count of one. This CDR3 reads CASSLAGEQFF. The DNA for the CDR3 is TGTGCCAGCAGTTTGGCAGGTGAGCAGTTCTTC. The chain employs TRBV12-3 or TRBV12-4 and TRBJ2-1; D not resolved. This CDR3 contains 11 residues. Trimming removed 3 bases from V and 9 bases from J, with 6 bases in between.

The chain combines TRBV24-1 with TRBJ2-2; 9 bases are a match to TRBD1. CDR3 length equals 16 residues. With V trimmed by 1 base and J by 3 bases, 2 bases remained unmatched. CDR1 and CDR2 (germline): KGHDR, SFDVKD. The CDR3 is CATSDLGTGYTGELFF. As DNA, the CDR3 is TGTGCCACCAGTGATTTAGGGACAGGGTACACCGGGGAGCTGTTTTTT.

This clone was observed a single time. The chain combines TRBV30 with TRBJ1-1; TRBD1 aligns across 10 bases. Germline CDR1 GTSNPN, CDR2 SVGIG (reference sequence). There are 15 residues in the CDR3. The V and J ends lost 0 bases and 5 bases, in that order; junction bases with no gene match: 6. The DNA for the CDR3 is TGTGCCTGGAGTGTCTCGACAGGGGGCAAGACTGAAGCTTTCTTT. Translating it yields CAWSVSTGGKTEAFF.

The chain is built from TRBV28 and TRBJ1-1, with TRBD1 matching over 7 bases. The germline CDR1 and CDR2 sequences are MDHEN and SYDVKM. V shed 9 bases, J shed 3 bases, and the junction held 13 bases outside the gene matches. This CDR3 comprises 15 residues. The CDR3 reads CASPPTGRFDTEAFF. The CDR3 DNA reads TGTGCCAGTCCACCGACAGGGAGGTTCGACACTGAAGCTTTCTTT. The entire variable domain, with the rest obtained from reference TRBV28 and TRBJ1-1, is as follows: DVKVTQSSRYLVKRTGEKVFLECVQDMDHENMFWYRQDPGLGLRLIYFSYDVKMKEKGDIPEGYSVSREKKERFSLILESASTNQTSMYLCASPPTGRFDTEAFFGQGTRLTVV.

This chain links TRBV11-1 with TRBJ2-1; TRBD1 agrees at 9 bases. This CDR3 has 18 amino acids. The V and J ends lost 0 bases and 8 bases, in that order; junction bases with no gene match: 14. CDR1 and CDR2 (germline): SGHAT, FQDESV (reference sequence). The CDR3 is CASSLALQGQGEVDEQFF. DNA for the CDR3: TGTGCCAGCAGCTTAGCGCTGCAGGGACAGGGTGAGGTAGATGAGCAGTTCTTC.